The text below deals with one T cell receptor beta chain. Its specificity is not known. Sequenced by immunoSEQ multiplex PCR; TCRdb stores in-frame clones only, minus some. The sample records roughly 8,000 clones, roughly nine tenths being singletons. This CDR3 comprises 15 residues. Germline CDR1 reads SGHRS; CDR2 reads YFSETQ. The junction had 2 bases not matched to a gene; V was cut back by 3 bases and J by 2 bases. Time point specified: cycle 4 day 1 (C4D1), after 6 weeks of nivolumab. Every patient had relapsed following autologous stem cell transplantation, and cohorts differed in brentuximab vedotin exposure. The best responses consisted of complete response, partial response or progressive disease. This specimen belongs to a study of PD-1 blockade in classical Hodgkin lymphoma. Study-wide points: Complete responders matched newly diagnosed patients in baseline diversity. CD4+ TCR diversity climbed significantly by C4D1, unlike CD8+ TCR diversity. A reduction in baseline TCR diversity was reportedly seen in newly diagnosed patients relative to healthy donors.

This rearrangement joins TRBV5-1 to TRBJ2-7; TRBD2 matches 13 bases. The clonotype was recovered from a human donor with classical Hodgkin lymphoma. The sample was peripheral blood mononuclear cells (PBMCs), taken before the fourth cycle of nivolumab. The CDR3 DNA reads TGCGCCAGCAGCTCCGGACTAGCGGGGGCCTACGAGCAGTACTTC. Protein: CASSSGLAGAYEQYF.